A single sample gave rise to the 10 T cell receptor beta chains below, sequenced in a study of T cells in Graves' hyperthyroidism and ophthalmopathy (dated 2019 in TCRdb). The method behind the library was multiplex PCR. Sequencing was carried out with an Illumina HiSeq 2000. TCR beta CDR3 regions were amplified from RNA transcripts. The TCR CDR3 was subjected to a first round of RT-PCR using the HTBI primer set and the Qiagen OneStep RT-PCR kit. The raw public data were reprocessed by TCRdb itself: fastp quality trimming at Q25, MiXCR clonotype calling, in-frame beta chains only. Each entry is one CDR3 protein sequence, shown with its most common DNA and genes. Here the sample has around 720,000 distinct CDR3 sequences; 30% to 40% occur a single time. The top ten hold less than 35% of the sample. Sequences were obtained from blood. The receptors were gathered from a woman aged 40 to 55 with Graves' hyperthyroidism.

This chain uses TRBV7-8 with TRBJ1-4, with 7 bases lining up with TRBD1. The CDR3 length is 16 residues. Trimming took 5 bases from V and 9 from J; bases not matched to a gene: 15. CDR1 and CDR2 from the germline V gene are SGHVS and FQNEAQ. CDR3 coding DNA: TGTGCCAGCAGCCAAGATCAGGGGGGGTCGGAAAAAAAACTGTTTTTT. This sequence encodes CASSQDQGGSEKKLFF.

The V call is TRBV29-1, the J call TRBJ1-1, with a weak D call TRBD1 (5 bases). In germline, CDR1 is SQVTM, CDR2 ANQGSEA. This CDR3 comprises 13 residues. V was pared by 3 bases and J by 1 base, with 9 bases between. The CDR3 sequence: CSVEGRGNTEAFF. Here the CDR3 DNA reads TGCAGCGTTGAGGGACGGGGGAACACTGAAGCTTTCTTT.

The chain carries TRBV27 and TRBJ2-7, with a possible D match to TRBD2 (6 bases). Germline V gene lookup returns CDR1 MNHEY and CDR2 SMNVEV (reference sequence). V lost 1 base, J lost 3 bases, and 10 bases lay in between. The CDR3 covers 14 residues. The CDR3 here is CASSLFGGNYEQYF. CDR3 sequence (DNA): TGTGCCAGCAGTTTATTCGGCGGGAACTACGAGCAGTACTTC.

This clonotype has at least ten counts. V is TRBV19 and J is TRBJ1-2; a possible D gene is TRBD1 (6 bases). Germline CDR1 LNHDA, CDR2 SQIVND (reference sequence). Trimming stripped 5 bases from V and 7 bases from J, with 17 bases between. This CDR3 contains 14 residues. CDR3 sequence reads: CASSFRDTRCGYTF. CDR3 bases: TGTGCCAGTAGTTTCAGGGACACGCGCTGTGGCTACACCTTC. Full variable domain (missing parts from reference TRBV19 and TRBJ1-2): DGGITQSPKYLFRKEGQNVTLSCEQNLNHDAMYWYRQDPGQGLRLIYYSQIVNDFQKGDIAEGYSVSREKKESFPLTVTSAQKNPTAFYLCASSFRDTRCGYTFGSGTRLTVV.

With respect to this clonotype: This sequence may be a read error, since a much larger clone differs from it by one base. V is TRBV10-3 and J is TRBJ1-6; a possible D gene is TRBD1 (5 bases). The V and J ends lost 5 bases and 7 bases respectively, with 9 bases between them. Germline loops: CDR1 ENHRY, CDR2 SYGVKD. This CDR3 contains 13 residues. The CDR3 protein is CAISYWGNSPLHF. CDR3 nucleotides: TGTGCCATCAGTTACTGGGGGAATTCACCCCTCCACTTT.

This clonotype showed up many times. The chain is built from TRBV7-9 and TRBJ1-1; TRBD1 might be the D (6 bases). Germline V lookup: CDR1 SEHNR, CDR2 FQNEAQ (reference sequence). The CDR3 contains 17 residues. The V end was cut by 1 base, the J end by 0 bases, with 15 bases between. Here the CDR3 DNA reads TGTGCCAGCAGCTTAGTGGGGGCGGCGGGGATGAACACTGAAGCTTTCTTT. This translates into CASSLVGAAGMNTEAFF. The variable domain in full, completed from reference TRBV7-9 and TRBJ1-1, reads DTGVSQNPRHKITKRGQNVTFRCDPISEHNRLYWYRQTLGQGPEFLTYFQNEAQLEKSRLLSDRFSAERPKGSFSTLEIQRTEQGDSAMYLCASSLVGAAGMNTEAFFGQGTRLTVV.

The sample holds many counts of this clonotype. This chain joins TRBV15 and TRBJ1-5, with 8 positions matching TRBD1. V was clipped by 5 bases and J by 6 bases; unmatched bases: 6. The CDR3 contains 14 residues. Germline CDR1 is LNHNV and CDR2 is YYDKDF (reference sequence). The CDR3 reads CATSQWTGPQPQHF. CDR3 nucleotide sequence: TGTGCCACCAGCCAGTGGACAGGGCCTCAGCCCCAGCATTTT. Complete variable domain (other parts from reference TRBV15 and TRBJ1-5): DAMVIQNPRYQVTQFGKPVTLSCSQTLNHNVMYWYQQKSSQAPKLLFHYYDKDFNNEADTPDNFQSRRPNTSFCFLDIRSPGLGDTAMYLCATSQWTGPQPQHFGDGTRLSIL.

This clonotype was counted between two and nine times. CDR3 sequence: CATGRGSRDEQYF. The DNA for the CDR3 is TGTGCCACCGGACGGGGTAGCAGGGACGAGCAGTACTTC. The V gene is TRBV10-3, the J gene TRBJ2-7; either TRBD1 or TRBD2 may supply D (5 bases each). CDR3 length: 13 amino acids. From germline, CDR1 is ENHRY and CDR2 SYGVKD. Trimming cost V 10 bases and J 5 bases, with 18 bases left between them.

Regarding this clonotype: This could be a read error, since a much larger clone is one nucleotide away. The chain recombines TRBV20-1 with TRBJ1-6; tentatively, D is TRBD1 (5 bases). Germline assignment: CDR1 DFQATT and CDR2 SNEGSKA (reference sequence). Between the trimmed V and J ends, which lost 6 bases and 5 bases, there was a span of 20 bases. This CDR3 comprises 16 residues. The CDR3 here is CSATRDGAPNNSPLHF. CDR3 coding DNA: TGCAGTGCAACTCGGGACGGAGCCCCAAATAATTCACCCCTCCACTTT.

The chain recombines TRBV7-2 with TRBJ2-2, with D maybe TRBD1 (7 bases). Germline lookup yields CDR1 SGHTA and CDR2 FQGNSA. V lost 4 bases to trimming and J lost 3 bases, with 18 bases between them. This CDR3 has 17 residues. CDR3: CASSWTTGTAYTGELFF. CDR3 DNA: TGTGCCAGCAGCTGGACTACCGGGACAGCTTACACCGGGGAGCTGTTTTTT.